One and the same sample provided the 29 T cell receptor beta chains below, sequenced in a study of OX40 agonist ivuxolimab in advanced cancers. Libraries were prepared by immunoSEQ multiplex PCR; TCRdb keeps only in-frame clonotypes and omits some of them. Among some 59,000 clones, around 82% were seen once, and the ten largest hold more than 3%. Sequencing was performed on CD4+ or CD8+ T cells sorted from blood, taken in a trial of the OX40 agonist ivuxolimab. These receptors came from an adult with an advanced solid tumor such as melanoma, head and neck, liver or kidney cancer.

The chain links TRBV7-2 to TRBJ2-7; TRBD2 agrees at 9 bases. CDR1 and CDR2 from the germline V gene are SGHTA and FQGNSA. CDR3 length: 15 residues. V was pared by 2 bases and J by 7 bases, with 9 bases of the junction left unmatched. The CDR3 sequence is CASSLSVAGVGEQYF. CDR3 nucleotide sequence: TGTGCCAGCAGCTTATCGGTAGCGGGAGTGGGAGAGCAGTACTTC.

The V gene is TRBV11-2, the J gene TRBJ2-1; D may correspond to TRBD1 or TRBD2 (5 bases each). The V gene lost 1 base and the J gene lost 4 bases, with 8 bases spanning the gap. The CDR3 length is 14 residues. From germline, CDR1 is SGHAT and CDR2 FQNNGV. The CDR3 bases are TGTGCCAGCAGCTTAGCGGGACCATACAATGAGCAGTTCTTC. Its translation: CASSLAGPYNEQFF.

This chain uses TRBV6-6 with TRBJ1-2; D is possibly TRBD1 (5 bases). The CDR3 is made up of 14 amino acids. Germline V gene data show CDR1 as MNHNY and CDR2 as SVGAGI (reference sequence). Trimming cost V 5 bases and J 5 bases, with 15 bases left between them. DNA for the CDR3: TGTGCCAGCAGTAACCGACGGGGCGGGTATGGCTACACCTTC. This gives the protein CASSNRRGGYGYTF.

This clone was seen a single time. This rearrangement joins TRBV7-8 to TRBJ1-1; 9 positions match TRBD1. J gave up 6 bases and V 4 bases, and 3 bases lay outside the gene matches. This CDR3 spans 13 amino acids. The germline V gene encodes CDR1 SGHVS and CDR2 FQNEAQ. Written as DNA, the CDR3 is TGTGCCAGCAGCTCCGACAGGGGGTCTGAAGCTTTCTTT. This encodes CASSSDRGSEAFF.

This clone was observed a few times. V and J are TRBV20-1 and TRBJ2-3; no definite D call. Trimming shortened V by 3 bases and J by 6 bases, and 7 bases separated the two germline ends. CDR1 DFQATT and CDR2 SNEGSKA come from the germline V gene (reference sequence). This CDR3 comprises 11 residues. CDR3: CSASSVDTQYF. For the CDR3, the DNA is TGCAGTGCTAGTTCCGTGGATACGCAGTATTTT.

The V gene is TRBV1, the J gene TRBJ1-4. TRBV1 is described as a pseudogene. The CDR3 runs to 17 residues. The CDR3 DNA sequence: TGCACCAGCAGCCAAGATGGCGCAATGGGGGTCGGTGAAAAACTGTTTTTT. This codes for CTSSQDGAMGVGEKLFF.

This clone showed up just once. The chain is built from TRBV13 and TRBJ2-3, with 9 bases identical to TRBD2. Unmatched junction bases numbered 2, after V lost 5 bases and J lost 2 bases. CDR3 size: 14 residues. Germline CDR1 reads PRHDT; CDR2 reads FYEKMQ (reference sequence). CDR3 in amino acids: CASSRGGATDTQYF. For the CDR3, the DNA is TGTGCCAGCAGCCGCGGGGGGGCCACAGATACGCAGTATTTT.

V and J are TRBV6-5 and TRBJ2-5; D possibly corresponds to TRBD1 (5 bases). Trimming took off 5 bases at V and 2 bases at J, with 9 bases between the two ends. Germline loops: CDR1 MNHEY, CDR2 SVGAGI. The CDR3 totals 13 residues. CDR3 sequence reads: CASSMTVQETQYF. CDR3 nucleotide sequence: TGTGCCAGCAGTATGACAGTACAAGAGACCCAGTACTTC.

This clone has a single count. The V gene is TRBV28, the J gene TRBJ1-6, with TRBD1 as a possible D gene (6 bases). Trimming left V 5 bases short and J 8 bases short, with 19 bases between. CDR3 length: 16 residues. Germline-derived CDR1 and CDR2 are MDHEN and SYDVKM. The CDR3 DNA follows: TGTGCCAGCAGTCCGATTCCAGGGGCCCGGCATTCACCCCTCCACTTT. Translation gives CASSPIPGARHSPLHF.

The chain uses TRBV5-1 and TRBJ1-1; 8 bases line up with TRBD1. V was clipped by 0 bases and J by 1 base; unmatched bases: 5. Germline lookup yields CDR1 SGHRS and CDR2 YFSETQ. The CDR3 consists of 16 residues. The CDR3 DNA sequence: TGCGCCAGCAGCTTGGACAGGGGGAATCGGAACACTGAAGCTTTCTTT. Amino acid sequence: CASSLDRGNRNTEAFF.

The J gene is TRBJ2-1, the V gene TRBV27; D not certain. V lost 5 bases and J 6 bases, leaving 11 bases between the germline ends. Germline V gene lookup returns CDR1 MNHEY and CDR2 SMNVEV (reference sequence). This CDR3 contains 13 residues. CDR3 sequence (DNA): TGTGCCAGCAGTCCCCGACTCGTCAATGAGCAGTTCTTC. It specifies CASSPRLVNEQFF.

This rearrangement joins TRBV29-1 to TRBJ1-1, with D possibly matching TRBD1 (5 bases). This CDR3 contains 13 residues. Per the germline V gene, CDR1 is SQVTM and CDR2 is ANQGSEA. DNA of the CDR3: TGCGCAGGGTCTGCTGGGGGGGACACTGAAGCTTTCTTT. Its protein is CAGSAGGDTEAFF.

The chain joins TRBV19 to TRBJ1-2; 7 bases fit TRBD1. Germline lookup yields CDR1 LNHDA and CDR2 SQIVND (reference sequence). With 4 bases clipped from V and 1 base from J, the junction kept 9 bases outside the gene matches. There are 16 residues in the CDR3. The CDR3 sequence is CASSTRTGSFNYGYTF. The CDR3 region has the DNA TGTGCCAGTAGTACCAGGACAGGCAGTTTTAACTATGGCTACACCTTC.

The chain has TRBV9 and TRBJ1-5; TRBD1 matches 9 bases. The germline V gene has CDR1 SGDLS and CDR2 YYNGEE. The length of the CDR3 is 14 residues. Trimming took 3 bases from V and 5 from J; bases not matched to a gene: 3. Written as DNA, the CDR3 is TGTGCCAGCAGCGCCCGGACAGGGGATCAGCCCCAGCATTTT. Protein: CASSARTGDQPQHF.

The gene calls are TRBV7-2 and TRBJ2-4; TRBD2 agrees at 8 bases. The CDR3 extends over 13 amino acids. V lost 3 bases, J lost 8 bases, and 3 bases stayed unmatched. CDR1 and CDR2 (germline): SGHTA, FQGNSA. The CDR3 DNA is TGTGCCAGCAGCTTCGGGAGGGGGGACATTCAGTACTTC. Encoded protein: CASSFGRGDIQYF.

This chain joins TRBV7-9 and TRBJ2-3; D ambiguous. This CDR3 contains 12 residues. Germline V gives CDR1 SEHNR, CDR2 FQNEAQ (reference sequence). V was cut by 8 bases and J by 1 base, with 7 bases left in between. CDR3 bases: TGTGCCAGCGAAACAGGCACAGATACGCAGTATTTT. This gives the protein CASETGTDTQYF.

The chain uses TRBV7-6 and TRBJ2-3, with D unclear. Trimming cost V 2 bases and J 2 bases, with 5 bases left between them. CDR3 length: 13 residues. Germline CDR1 and CDR2: SGHVS and FNYEAQ. The CDR3 loop reads CASSLPSTDTQYF. The CDR3 nucleotides are TGTGCCAGCAGCTTACCCTCCACAGATACGCAGTATTTT.

V is TRBV6-6 and J is TRBJ1-6; TRBD1 might be the D (5 bases). The CDR3 sequence is 15 residues long. CDR1 is MNHNY and CDR2 is SVGAGI in the germline V gene (reference sequence). Trimming pared 0 bases from V and 8 bases from J, leaving 11 bases between. This CDR3 reads CASSYSGVPDSPLHF. CDR3 DNA sequence: TGTGCCAGCAGTTACTCAGGGGTACCGGATTCACCCCTCCACTTT.

The V gene is TRBV5-4, the J gene TRBJ1-5, with 8 bases matching TRBD1. Germline lookup yields CDR1 SGHNT and CDR2 YYREEE (reference sequence). The V gene end was trimmed by 0 bases and the J gene end by 7 bases; junction bases not matched to a gene: 3. The CDR3 covers 14 residues. CDR3 in amino acids: CASSLEQGVQPQHF. Written as DNA, the CDR3 is TGTGCCAGCAGCTTGGAACAGGGGGTGCAGCCCCAGCATTTT.

This clone appeared a few times. The J gene is TRBJ1-6, the V gene TRBV7-8, with D unclear. In germline, CDR1 is SGHVS, CDR2 FQNEAQ. CDR3 length: 16 amino acids. Trimming shortened V by 0 bases and J by 7 bases, and 13 bases separated the two germline ends. The CDR3 region is CASSLATGGLNSPLHF. CDR3 sequence (DNA): TGTGCCAGCAGCTTAGCCACCGGTGGCTTAAATTCACCCCTCCACTTT. The full variable domain, in which reference TRBV7-8 and TRBJ1-6 provide the parts outside the CDR3, is GAGVSQSPRYKVAKRGQDVALRCDPISGHVSLFWYQQALGQGPEFLTYFQNEAQLDKSGLPSDRFFAERPEGSVSTLKIQRTQQEDSAVYLCASSLATGGLNSPLHFGNGTRLTVT.

The gene calls are TRBV6-5 and TRBJ1-1; TRBD1 matches at 7 bases. This CDR3 spans 13 amino acids. J was trimmed by 6 bases and V by 7 bases; bases with no gene match: 8. CDR1 is MNHEY, CDR2 SVGAGI, per germline. The DNA for the CDR3 is TGTGCCAGCAACGTACAGGGGACATCTGAAGCTTTCTTT. This encodes CASNVQGTSEAFF.

The chain is built from TRBV4-2 and TRBJ1-1, with D uncertain. Germline V gene data show CDR1 as LGHNA and CDR2 as YNFKEQ. Trimming cost V 4 bases and J 5 bases, with 11 bases left between them. This CDR3 comprises 13 residues. This CDR3 is CASSPRTQTEAFF. DNA for the CDR3: TGTGCCAGCAGCCCTCGGACTCAAACTGAAGCTTTCTTT.

The chain couples TRBV6-5 to TRBJ2-7; no clear D gene. Between the trimmed V and J ends, which lost 0 bases and 0 bases, there was a span of 12 bases. The V gene's germline CDR1 is MNHEY and CDR2 SVGAGI. This CDR3 spans 16 amino acids. As DNA, the CDR3 is TGTGCCAGCAGTTACTCGGCGAGGCTCCCCTCCTACGAGCAGTACTTC. Residues: CASSYSARLPSYEQYF.

The chain couples TRBV7-9 to TRBJ2-7; weak D call: TRBD1 (5 bases). Trimming took 5 bases from V and 6 from J, leaving 11 bases between them. The CDR3 has 12 residues. CDR1 is SEHNR, CDR2 FQNEAQ, per germline (reference sequence). CDR3 nucleotides: TGTGCCAGCAGCCTGTGGGGCGGCGAGCAGTACTTC. Its translation: CASSLWGGEQYF. The complete variable domain, with remaining parts taken from reference TRBV7-9 and TRBJ2-7, reads DTGVSQNPRHKITKRGQNVTFRCDPISEHNRLYWYRQTLGQGPEFLTYFQNEAQLEKSRLLSDRFSAERPKGSFSTLEIQRTEQGDSAMYLCASSLWGGEQYFGPGTRLTVT.

The chain uses TRBV5-4 and TRBJ2-2; 10 positions match TRBD2. Germline loops: CDR1 SGHNT, CDR2 YYREEE (reference sequence). The junction had 5 bases not matched to a gene; V was cut back by 4 bases and J by 5 bases. The CDR3 spans 15 residues. The CDR3 protein is CASSQELAGTGELFF. The CDR3 region has the DNA TGTGCCAGCAGCCAAGAACTAGCGGGGACCGGGGAGCTGTTTTTT.

The J gene is TRBJ2-3, the V gene TRBV4-3, with D perhaps TRBD1 (5 bases). This CDR3 contains 13 residues. Trimming pared 3 bases from V and 5 bases from J, leaving 9 bases between. Germline CDR1 and CDR2: LGHNA and YSLEER. For the CDR3, the DNA is TGCGCCAGCAGCCACCAGACAGAAGATACGCAGTATTTT. Amino acid sequence: CASSHQTEDTQYF.

The J gene is TRBJ2-3, the V gene TRBV7-2; TRBD2 is a possible D gene (7 bases). CDR3 size: 15 residues. Germline loops: CDR1 SGHTA, CDR2 FQGNSA. V lost 1 base, J lost 4 bases, and 12 bases lay in between. CDR3 protein: CASSLGGGAPDTQYF. DNA for the CDR3: TGTGCCAGCAGCTTAGGAGGGGGGGCCCCAGATACGCAGTATTTT.

The CDR3 loop reads CSVEDSLLAGAPLRGLFF. The CDR3 DNA reads as TGCAGCGTTGAAGATTCCCTACTAGCGGGAGCCCCCCTACGGGGGCTGTTTTTT. The chain links TRBV29-1 to TRBJ2-2, with 11 positions matching TRBD2. Germline CDR1 reads SQVTM; CDR2 reads ANQGSEA. This CDR3 is 18 amino acids long. With V trimmed by 0 bases and J by 13 bases, 19 bases remained unmatched.

J is TRBJ1-2 and V is TRBV28; D uncertain. The CDR3 totals 14 residues. With 7 bases removed from V and 4 bases from J, the gap between germline ends came to 16 bases. The germline CDR1 and CDR2 sequences are MDHEN and SYDVKM. CDR3 sequence reads: CASTFSGNGYGYTF. The CDR3 bases are TGTGCCAGCACCTTCTCAGGAAATGGCTATGGCTACACCTTC.